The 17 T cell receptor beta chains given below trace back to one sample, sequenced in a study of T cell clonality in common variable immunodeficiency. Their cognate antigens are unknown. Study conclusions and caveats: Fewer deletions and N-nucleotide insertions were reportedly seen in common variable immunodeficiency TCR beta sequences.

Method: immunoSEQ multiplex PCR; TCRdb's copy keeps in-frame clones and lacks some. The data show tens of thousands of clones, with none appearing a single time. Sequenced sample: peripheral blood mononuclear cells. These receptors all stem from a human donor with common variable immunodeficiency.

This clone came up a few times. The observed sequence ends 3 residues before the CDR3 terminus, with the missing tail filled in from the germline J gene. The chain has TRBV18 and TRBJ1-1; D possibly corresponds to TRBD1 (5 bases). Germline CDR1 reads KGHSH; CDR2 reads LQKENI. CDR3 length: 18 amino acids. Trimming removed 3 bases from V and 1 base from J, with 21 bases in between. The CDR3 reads CASSPKRQLSVGNTEAFF. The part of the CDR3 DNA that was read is TGTGCCAGCTCACCTAAAAGACAGTTATCCGTCGGGAACACTGAA.

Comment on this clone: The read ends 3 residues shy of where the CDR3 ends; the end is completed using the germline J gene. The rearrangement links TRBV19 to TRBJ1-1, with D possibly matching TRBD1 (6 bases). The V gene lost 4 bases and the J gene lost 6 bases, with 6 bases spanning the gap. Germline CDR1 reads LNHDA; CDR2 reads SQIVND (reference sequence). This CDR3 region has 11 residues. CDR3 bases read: TGTGCCAGTAGTAGGGGGCCTGAA. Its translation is CASSRGPE. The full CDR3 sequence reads CASSRGPEAFF.

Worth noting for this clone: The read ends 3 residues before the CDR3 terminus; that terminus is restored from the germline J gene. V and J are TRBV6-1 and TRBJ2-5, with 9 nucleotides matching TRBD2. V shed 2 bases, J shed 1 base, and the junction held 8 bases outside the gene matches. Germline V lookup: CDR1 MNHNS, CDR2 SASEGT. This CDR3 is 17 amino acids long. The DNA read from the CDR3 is TGTGCCAGCAGTGAACCTCCTAGCGGGAAGGGCCAAGAGACC. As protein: CASSEPPSGKGQET. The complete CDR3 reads CASSEPPSGKGQETQYF.

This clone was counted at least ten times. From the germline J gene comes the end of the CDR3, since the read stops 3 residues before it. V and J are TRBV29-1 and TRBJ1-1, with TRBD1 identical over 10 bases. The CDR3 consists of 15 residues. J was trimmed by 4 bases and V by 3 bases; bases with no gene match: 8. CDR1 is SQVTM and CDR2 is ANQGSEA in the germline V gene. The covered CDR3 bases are TGCAGCGTTGACCCGACAGGGGGCTTGAGCACTGAA. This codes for CSVDPTGGLSTE. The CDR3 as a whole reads CSVDPTGGLSTEAFF. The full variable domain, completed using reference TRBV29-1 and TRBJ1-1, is SAVISQKPSRDICQRGTSLTIQCQVDSQVTMMFWYRQQPGQSLTLIATANQGSEATYESGFVIDKFPISRPNLTFSTLTVSNMSPEDSSIYLCSVDPTGGLSTEAFFGQGTRLTVV.

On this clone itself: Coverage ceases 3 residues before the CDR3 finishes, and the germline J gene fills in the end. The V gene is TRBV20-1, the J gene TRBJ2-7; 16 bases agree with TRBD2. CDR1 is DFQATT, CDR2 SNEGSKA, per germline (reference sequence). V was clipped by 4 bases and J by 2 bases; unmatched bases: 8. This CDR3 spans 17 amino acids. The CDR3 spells CSAKGLAGGPRTYEQYF. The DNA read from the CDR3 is TGCAGTGCTAAGGGACTAGCGGGAGGGCCGAGGACCTACGAG.

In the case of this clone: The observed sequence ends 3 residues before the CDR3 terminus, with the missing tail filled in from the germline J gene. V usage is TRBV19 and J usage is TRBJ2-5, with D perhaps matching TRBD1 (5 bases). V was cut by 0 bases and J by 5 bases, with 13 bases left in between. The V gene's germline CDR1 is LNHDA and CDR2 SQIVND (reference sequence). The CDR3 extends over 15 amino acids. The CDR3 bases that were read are TGTGCCAGTAGTATAGATCCCCAGGGTTGGGAGACC. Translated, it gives CASSIDPQGWET. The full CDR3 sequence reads CASSIDPQGWETQYF.

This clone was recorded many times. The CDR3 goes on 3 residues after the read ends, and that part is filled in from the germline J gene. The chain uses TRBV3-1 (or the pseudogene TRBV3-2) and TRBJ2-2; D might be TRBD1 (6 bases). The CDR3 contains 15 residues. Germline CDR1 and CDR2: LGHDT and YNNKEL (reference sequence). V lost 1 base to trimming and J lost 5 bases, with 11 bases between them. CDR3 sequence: CASSQAWQGTGELFF. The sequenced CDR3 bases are TGTGCCAGCAGCCAAGCGTGGCAGGGGACCGGGGAG.

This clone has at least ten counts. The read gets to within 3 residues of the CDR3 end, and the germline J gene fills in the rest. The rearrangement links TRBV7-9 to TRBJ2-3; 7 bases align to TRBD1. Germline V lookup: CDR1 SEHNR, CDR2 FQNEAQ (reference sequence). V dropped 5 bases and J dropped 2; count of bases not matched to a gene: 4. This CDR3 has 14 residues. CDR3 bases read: TGTGCCAGCAGCCCACAGGGGTTCACAGATACG. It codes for CASSPQGFTDT. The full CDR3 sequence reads CASSPQGFTDTQYF.

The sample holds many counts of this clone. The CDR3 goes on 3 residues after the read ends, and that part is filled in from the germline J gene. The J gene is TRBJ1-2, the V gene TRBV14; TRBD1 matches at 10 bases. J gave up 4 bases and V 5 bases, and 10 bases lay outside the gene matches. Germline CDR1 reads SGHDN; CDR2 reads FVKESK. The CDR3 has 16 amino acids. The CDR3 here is CASSSRPGQGIYGYTF. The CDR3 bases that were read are TGTGCCAGCAGCTCGCGCCCGGGACAGGGGATCTATGGC.

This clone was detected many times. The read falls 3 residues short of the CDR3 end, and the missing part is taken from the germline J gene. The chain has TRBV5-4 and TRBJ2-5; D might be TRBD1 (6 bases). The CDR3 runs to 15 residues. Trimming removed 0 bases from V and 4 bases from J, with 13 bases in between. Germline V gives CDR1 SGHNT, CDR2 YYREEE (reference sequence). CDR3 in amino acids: CASSLGPGELETQYF. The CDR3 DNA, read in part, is TGTGCCAGCAGCTTGGGGCCAGGGGAATTAGAGACC. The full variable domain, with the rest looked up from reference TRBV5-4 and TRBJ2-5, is ETGVTQSPTHLIKTRGQQVTLRCSSQSGHNTVSWYQQALGQGPQFIFQYYREEENGRGNFPPRFSGLQFPNYSSELNVNALELDDSALYLCASSLGPGELETQYFGPGTRLLVL.

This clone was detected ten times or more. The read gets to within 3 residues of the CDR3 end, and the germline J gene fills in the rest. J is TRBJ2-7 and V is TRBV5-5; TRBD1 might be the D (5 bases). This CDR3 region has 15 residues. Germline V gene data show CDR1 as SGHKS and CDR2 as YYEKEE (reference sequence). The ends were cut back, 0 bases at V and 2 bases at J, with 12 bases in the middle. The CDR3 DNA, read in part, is TGTGCCAGCAGCTTGGTGGGAAGGGGCGCCTACGAG. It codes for CASSLVGRGAYE. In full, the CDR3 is CASSLVGRGAYEQYF.

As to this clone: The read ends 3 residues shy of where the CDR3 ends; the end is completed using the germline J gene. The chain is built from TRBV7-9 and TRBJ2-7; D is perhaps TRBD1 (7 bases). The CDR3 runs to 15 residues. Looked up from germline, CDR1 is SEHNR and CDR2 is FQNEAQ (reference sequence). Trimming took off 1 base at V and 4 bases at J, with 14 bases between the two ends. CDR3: CASSLGPGGFYEQYF. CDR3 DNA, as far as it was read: TGTGCCAGCAGCTTAGGTCCAGGGGGGTTTTACGAG.

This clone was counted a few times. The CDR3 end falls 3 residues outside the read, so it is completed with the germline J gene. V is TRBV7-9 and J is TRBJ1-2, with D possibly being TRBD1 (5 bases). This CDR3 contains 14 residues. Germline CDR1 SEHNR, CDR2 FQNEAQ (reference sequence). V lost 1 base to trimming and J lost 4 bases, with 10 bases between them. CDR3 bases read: TGTGCCAGCAGCTTAGAGTCTGGGGCCTATGGC. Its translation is CASSLESGAYG. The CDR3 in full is CASSLESGAYGYTF.

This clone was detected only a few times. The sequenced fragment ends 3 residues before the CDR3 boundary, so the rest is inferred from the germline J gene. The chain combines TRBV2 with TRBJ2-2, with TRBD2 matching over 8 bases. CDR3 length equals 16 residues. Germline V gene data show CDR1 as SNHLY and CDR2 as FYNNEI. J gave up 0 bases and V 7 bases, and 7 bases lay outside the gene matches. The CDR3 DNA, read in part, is TGTGCCAGCAAGGGGCGGGGGGCGTCGAACACCGGGGAG. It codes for CASKGRGASNTGE. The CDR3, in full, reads CASKGRGASNTGELFF.

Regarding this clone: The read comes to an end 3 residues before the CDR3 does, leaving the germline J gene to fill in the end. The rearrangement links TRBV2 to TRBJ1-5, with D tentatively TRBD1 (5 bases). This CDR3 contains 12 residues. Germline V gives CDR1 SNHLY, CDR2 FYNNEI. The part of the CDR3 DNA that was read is TGTGCCAGCAGTGTAGGAGGGGCCCCC. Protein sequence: CASSVGGAP. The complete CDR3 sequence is CASSVGGAPQHF.

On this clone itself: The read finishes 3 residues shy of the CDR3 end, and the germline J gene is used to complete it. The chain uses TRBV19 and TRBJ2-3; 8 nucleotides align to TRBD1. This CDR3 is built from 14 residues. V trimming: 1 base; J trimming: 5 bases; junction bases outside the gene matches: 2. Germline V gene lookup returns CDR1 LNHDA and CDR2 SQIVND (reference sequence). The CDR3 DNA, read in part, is TGTGCCAGTAGTATAGGGACAGGGCGAGATACG. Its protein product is CASSIGTGRDT. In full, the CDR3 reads CASSIGTGRDTQYF.

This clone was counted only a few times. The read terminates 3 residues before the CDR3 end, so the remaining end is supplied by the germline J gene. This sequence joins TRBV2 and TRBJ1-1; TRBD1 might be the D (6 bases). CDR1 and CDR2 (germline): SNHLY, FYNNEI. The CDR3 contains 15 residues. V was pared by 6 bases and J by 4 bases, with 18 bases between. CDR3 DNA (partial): TGTGCCAGCAGCAACCTACAGGGCGCCACCACTGAA. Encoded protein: CASSNLQGATTE. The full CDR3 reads CASSNLQGATTEAFF.